Below are 2 T cell receptor beta chains sequenced from a single sample in a study of blood T cell repertoires in COVID-19. The method was immunoSEQ multiplex PCR; TCRdb's version includes in-frame clones alone and lacks a portion of them. This sample has fewer than 120,000 clones, with roughly four fifths found just once. Sequences were obtained from peripheral blood. The receptors were sampled from an older woman with acute or convalescent COVID-19.

The chain joins TRBV7-7 to TRBJ1-5; 11 bases match TRBD1. Germline V gene lookup returns CDR1 SSHAT and CDR2 FNYEAQ (reference sequence). The CDR3 loop spans 16 amino acids. J was trimmed by 0 bases and V by 7 bases; bases with no gene match: 5. The CDR3 bases are TGTGCCAGCATCCCGGACAGGGGGCCTAGCAATCAGCCCCAGCATTTT. Its translation: CASIPDRGPSNQPQHF.

The chain is built from TRBV7-2 and TRBJ2-7, with 8 bases lining up with TRBD1. Germline-derived CDR1 and CDR2 are SGHTA and FQGNSA. The CDR3 is 17 amino acids. J was trimmed by 3 bases and V by 5 bases; bases with no gene match: 15. The CDR3 DNA reads TGTGCCAGCAGCCCCCCAGTCGGGCACAGGGGGGTCTACGAGCAGTACTTC. Its protein is CASSPPVGHRGVYEQYF.